Listed below are T cell receptor beta chains from one sample, sequenced in a study of T cell responses to AZD1222 COVID-19 vaccine. Clones were read by immunoSEQ multiplex PCR, and TCRdb kept only the in-frame ones, dropping some. The sample yields around 130,000 clones, over 75% seen once. Sequenced material: peripheral blood, taken on day 0 of AZD1222 vaccination. Receptor source: an adult in good health. The CDR3 runs from the conserved cysteine through the conserved F or W. D genes are given only for firm matches. The size entry is marked missing in some rows and otherwise reads once, few, many or a size class.

size: .
V: TRBV4-1
D: .
J: TRBJ1-1
CDR3: CASSQPILNTEAFF
DNA: TGCGCCAGCAGCCAACCTATCCTGAACACTGAAGCTTTCTTT

size: .
V: TRBV18
D: .
J: TRBJ1-1
CDR3: CASSPNRDSEAFF
DNA: TGTGCCAGCTCACCGAACAGGGATTCTGAAGCTTTCTTT

size: .
V: TRBV24-1
D: TRBD1
J: TRBJ2-2
CDR3: CATMGQGATGELFF
DNA: TGTGCCACCATGGGACAGGGCGCGACCGGGGAGCTGTTTTTT

size: .
V: TRBV6-1
D: .
J: TRBJ1-4
CDR3: CASSEKFGWGNEKLFF
DNA: TGTGCCAGCAGTGAAAAGTTCGGCTGGGGGAATGAAAAACTGTTTTTT

size: .
V: TRBV5-5
D: .
J: TRBJ1-4
CDR3: CASSLVGQDRNEKLFF
DNA: TGTGCCAGCAGCTTGGTTGGTCAGGACCGTAATGAAAAACTGTTTTTT

size: .
V: TRBV28
D: TRBD1
J: TRBJ1-5
CDR3: CASSLDRGTSNQPQHF
DNA: TGTGCCAGCAGTTTAGACAGGGGAACCAGCAATCAGCCCCAGCATTTT

size: .
V: TRBV5-4
D: .
J: TRBJ2-4
CDR3: CASSDLAKNIQYF
DNA: TGTGCCAGCTCGGACTTAGCCAAAAACATTCAGTACTTC

size: .
V: TRBV15
D: TRBD1
J: TRBJ1-5
CDR3: CATSRAGQLNQPQHF
DNA: TGTGCCACCAGCAGAGCGGGACAGCTAAATCAGCCCCAGCATTTT

size: .
V: TRBV7-2
D: .
J: TRBJ2-7
CDR3: CASSYRGWVLYEQYF
DNA: TGTGCCAGCAGCTACCGTGGTTGGGTCCTCTACGAGCAGTACTTC

size: few
V: TRBV27
D: .
J: TRBJ1-1
CDR3: CASRLNTEAFF
DNA: TGTGCCAGCAGACTGAACACTGAAGCTTTCTTT

size: .
V: TRBV27
D: .
J: TRBJ1-5
CDR3: CASSVGFSNQPQHF
DNA: TGTGCCAGCAGCGTGGGTTTTAGCAATCAGCCCCAGCATTTT

size: once
V: TRBV4-2
D: TRBD2
J: TRBJ2-7
CDR3: CASSQASSGVSSYEQYF
DNA: TGTGCCAGCAGCCAGGCTTCTAGCGGGGTAAGCTCCTACGAGCAGTACTTC

size: .
V: TRBV11-2
D: .
J: TRBJ2-3
CDR3: CASTSGGGGSQYF
DNA: TGTGCCAGCACCTCAGGGGGGGGTGGATCGCAGTATTTT

size: .
V: TRBV14
D: .
J: TRBJ2-4
CDR3: CASSQDGGINIQYF
DNA: TGTGCCAGCAGCCAAGATGGGGGCATTAACATTCAGTACTTC

size: .
V: TRBV30
D: .
J: TRBJ1-5
CDR3: CAWSVARGEGSNQPQHF
DNA: TGTGCCTGGAGTGTTGCCAGGGGAGAGGGTAGCAATCAGCCCCAGCATTTT

size: .
V: TRBV3-1/TRBV3-2
D: .
J: TRBJ2-5
CDR3: CASSQGSLEETQYF
DNA: TGTGCCAGCAGCCAAGGATCATTAGAGGAGACCCAGTACTTC

size: .
V: TRBV27
D: .
J: TRBJ2-5
CDR3: CASSLDSNSYETQYF
DNA: TGTGCCAGCAGTTTAGATAGCAACTCGTATGAGACCCAGTACTTC

size: .
V: TRBV5-1
D: TRBD1
J: TRBJ1-2
CDR3: CASSPGQGASLYTF
DNA: TGCGCCAGCAGCCCGGGACAGGGGGCTAGTCTGTACACCTTC

size: once
V: TRBV10-2
D: .
J: TRBJ2-4
CDR3: CASSERAGKNIQYF
DNA: TGCGCCAGCAGTGAGAGGGCGGGAAAAAACATTCAGTACTTC

size: .
V: TRBV20-1
D: TRBD1
J: TRBJ2-1
CDR3: CSASAGGASLMVNEQFF
DNA: TGCAGTGCTAGTGCAGGGGGCGCATCTCTTATGGTCAATGAGCAGTTCTTC

size: .
V: TRBV7-6
D: .
J: TRBJ2-1
CDR3: CASSPRSGGANEQFF
DNA: TGTGCCAGCAGCCCGCGTAGTGGGGGAGCCAATGAGCAGTTCTTC

size: few
V: TRBV6-5
D: TRBD1
J: TRBJ2-2
CDR3: CASTWTGPNTGELFF
DNA: TGTGCCAGCACCTGGACAGGGCCGAACACCGGGGAGCTGTTTTTT

size: .
V: TRBV29-1
D: .
J: TRBJ2-7
CDR3: CSVESRGDLRQYF
DNA: TGCAGCGTTGAATCCAGGGGGGATCTTCGGCAGTACTTC

size: .
V: TRBV12-2
D: .
J: TRBJ2-7
CDR3: CASRLVSAPKHEQYF
DNA: TGTGCAAGTCGCTTAGTATCTGCCCCGAAGCACGAGCAGTACTTC

size: .
V: TRBV11-3
D: TRBD1
J: TRBJ2-2
CDR3: CASSEAGGRSNTGELFF
DNA: TGTGCCAGCAGCGAGGCAGGGGGTAGATCTAACACCGGGGAGCTGTTTTTT

size: .
V: TRBV7-9
D: .
J: TRBJ2-2
CDR3: CASSFSRLMGLANTGELFF
DNA: TGTGCCAGCAGCTTTAGTAGGCTGATGGGGCTGGCGAACACCGGGGAGCTGTTTTTT

size: .
V: TRBV15
D: .
J: TRBJ2-2
CDR3: CATSRHVGGELFF
DNA: TGTGCCACCAGCAGACACGTAGGCGGGGAGCTGTTTTTT

size: .
V: TRBV6-5
D: TRBD1
J: TRBJ1-2
CDR3: CASSRRDRAGYTF
DNA: TGTGCCAGCAGTCGCCGGGACAGGGCTGGCTACACCTTC

size: .
V: TRBV27
D: .
J: TRBJ2-2
CDR3: CASRAERFSGELFF
DNA: TGTGCCAGCAGAGCCGAGCGTTTTAGTGGGGAGCTGTTTTTT

size: .
V: TRBV7-2
D: .
J: TRBJ1-6
CDR3: CASSVGQLDSLHF
DNA: TGTGCCAGCAGCGTCGGACAGCTGGATTCCCTCCACTTT

size: .
V: TRBV27
D: TRBD2
J: TRBJ2-3
CDR3: CASSLGLATDTQYF
DNA: TGTGCCAGCAGCCTAGGACTAGCGACAGATACGCAGTATTTT

size: .
V: TRBV27
D: TRBD2
J: TRBJ2-1
CDR3: CASTLRAGSSYNEQFF
DNA: TGTGCCAGCACCCTCCGAGCGGGGAGCTCCTACAATGAGCAGTTCTTC

size: .
V: TRBV28
D: TRBD1
J: TRBJ2-7
CDR3: CASTDRVDHEQYF
DNA: TGTGCCAGCACGGACAGGGTGGACCACGAGCAGTACTTC

size: .
V: TRBV19
D: .
J: TRBJ2-2
CDR3: CASRQQAPAGELFF
DNA: TGTGCCAGTAGGCAACAGGCCCCGGCCGGGGAGCTGTTTTTT

size: once
V: TRBV4-1
D: TRBD2
J: TRBJ2-7
CDR3: CASSRLWSGETYEQYF
DNA: TGCGCCAGCAGCCGATTGTGGAGCGGGGAAACCTACGAGCAGTACTTC

size: .
V: TRBV13
D: TRBD1
J: TRBJ1-6
CDR3: CASSLSGGYSPLHF
DNA: TGTGCCAGCAGCTTATCAGGGGGTTATTCACCCCTCCACTTT

size: .
V: TRBV12-3/TRBV12-4
D: .
J: TRBJ1-1
CDR3: CASTRGGTEAFF
DNA: TGTGCCAGCACTAGGGGTGGCACTGAAGCTTTCTTT

size: .
V: TRBV11-3
D: TRBD2
J: TRBJ2-1
CDR3: CASSLDLQREEQFF
DNA: TGTGCCAGCAGCTTAGATCTTCAGCGGGAGGAGCAGTTCTTC

size: .
V: TRBV4-1
D: .
J: TRBJ2-7
CDR3: CASSHPPGTTYEQYF
DNA: TGCGCCAGCAGCCATCCCCCCGGGACCACCTACGAGCAGTACTTC

size: .
V: TRBV5-1
D: .
J: TRBJ1-6
CDR3: CASSLVFRGNSPLHF
DNA: TGCGCCAGCAGCTTGGTGTTCAGGGGAAATTCACCCCTCCACTTT

size: .
V: TRBV5-6
D: .
J: TRBJ1-2
CDR3: CASSLVRSRVSGYTF
DNA: TGTGCCAGCAGCTTGGTAAGATCCCGAGTTTCGGGCTACACCTTC

size: .
V: TRBV25-1
D: .
J: TRBJ2-5
CDR3: CASSPNGGPQYF
DNA: TGTGCCAGCAGCCCGAACGGGGGACCCCAGTACTTC

size: .
V: TRBV5-1
D: TRBD2
J: TRBJ2-7
CDR3: CASSLTSALYEQYF
DNA: TGCGCCAGCAGCCTGACTAGCGCCCTCTACGAGCAGTACTTC